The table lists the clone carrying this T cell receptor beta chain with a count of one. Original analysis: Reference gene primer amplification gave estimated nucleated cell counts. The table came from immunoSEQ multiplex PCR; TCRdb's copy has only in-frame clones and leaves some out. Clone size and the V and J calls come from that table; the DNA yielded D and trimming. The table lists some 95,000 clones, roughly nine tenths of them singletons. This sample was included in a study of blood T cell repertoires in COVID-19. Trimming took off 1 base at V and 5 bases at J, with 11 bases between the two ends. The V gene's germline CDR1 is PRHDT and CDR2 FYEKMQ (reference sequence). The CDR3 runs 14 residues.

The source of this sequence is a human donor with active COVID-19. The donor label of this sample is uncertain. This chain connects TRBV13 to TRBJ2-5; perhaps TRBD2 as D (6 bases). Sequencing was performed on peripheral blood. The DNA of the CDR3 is TGTGCCAGCAGCTTAGTAGGCCGGGAGGAGACCCAGTACTTC. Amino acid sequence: CASSLVGREETQYF.